The sequence of this T cell receptor beta chain was determined in a study of PD-L1 blockade in urothelial cancer. Profiling relied on immunoSEQ multiplex PCR, and the TCRdb table lists in-frame clones only, not all of them. This sample has some 50,000 clones; roughly 84% occur once, and the top ten carry 1.9%. Time point described: peripheral blood 6 weeks after treatment start. Each patient supplied 1 to 8 pretreatment and on-treatment samples. V shed 4 bases and J shed 1 base, with 14 bases lying between them. The CDR3 consists of 17 residues. Per the germline V gene, CDR1 is SGHVS and CDR2 is FNYEAQ.

The source is a man aged 50-59 years with urothelial cancer. The J gene is TRBJ2-6, the V gene TRBV7-6; D remains unclear. Specimen: PBMCs, collected around atezolizumab (anti-PD-L1) treatment. For the CDR3, the DNA is TGTGCCAGCAGCTCAGTTGAATCAACATCTGGGGCCAACGTCCTGACTTTC. Its protein is CASSSVESTSGANVLTF.